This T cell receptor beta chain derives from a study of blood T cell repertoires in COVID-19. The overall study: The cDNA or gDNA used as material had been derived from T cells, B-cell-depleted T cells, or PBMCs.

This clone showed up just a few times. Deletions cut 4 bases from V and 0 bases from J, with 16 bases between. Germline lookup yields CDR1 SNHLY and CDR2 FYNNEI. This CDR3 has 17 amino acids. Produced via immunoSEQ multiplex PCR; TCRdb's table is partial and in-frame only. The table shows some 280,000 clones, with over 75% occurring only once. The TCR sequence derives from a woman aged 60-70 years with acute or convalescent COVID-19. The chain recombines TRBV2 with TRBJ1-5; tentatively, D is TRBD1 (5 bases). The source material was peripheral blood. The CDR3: CASSGQLGFNSNQPQHF. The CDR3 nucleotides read TGTGCCAGCAGTGGACAGTTGGGCTTCAATAGCAATCAGCCCCAGCATTTT. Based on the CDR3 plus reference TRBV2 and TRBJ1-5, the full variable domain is EPEVTQTPSHQVTQMGQEVILRCVPISNHLYFYWYRQILGQKVEFLVSFYNNEISEKSEIFDDQFSVERPDGSNFTLKIRSTKLEDSAMYFCASSGQLGFNSNQPQHFGDGTRLSIL.